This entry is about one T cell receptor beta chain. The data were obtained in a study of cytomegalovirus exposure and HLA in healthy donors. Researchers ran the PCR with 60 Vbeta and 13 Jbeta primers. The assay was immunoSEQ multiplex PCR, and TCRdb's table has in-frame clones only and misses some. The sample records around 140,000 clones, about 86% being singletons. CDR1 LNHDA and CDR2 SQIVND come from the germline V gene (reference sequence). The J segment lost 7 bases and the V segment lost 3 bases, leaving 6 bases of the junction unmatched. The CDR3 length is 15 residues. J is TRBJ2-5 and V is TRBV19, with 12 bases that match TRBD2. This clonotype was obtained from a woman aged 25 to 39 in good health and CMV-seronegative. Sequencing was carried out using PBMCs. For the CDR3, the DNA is TGTGCCAGTAGTATTGGCCTAGCGGGAGGGGGGACCCAGTACTTC. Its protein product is CASSIGLAGGGTQYF.